The next 20 T cell receptor beta chains were all read from a single sample in a study of T cell repertoires in cytomegalovirus infection. TCRdb fed the reads into MiXCR, producing one record per CDR3 protein. In the table there are some 900,000 distinct CDR3 sequences, approximately 30% of which are singletons. The antigens of these receptors remain unknown. Source: cultured CD8+ T cells from PBMCs, taken from culture after CMV antigen stimulation. These receptors all stem from a human donor in good health (CMV status not recorded). Some clones in this sample may be carry-over from other donors' samples.

V is TRBV7-9 and J is TRBJ2-1, with 8 positions matching TRBD1. With V trimmed by 2 bases and J by 6 bases, 12 bases remained unmatched. Germline CDR1 and CDR2: SEHNR and FQNEAQ (reference sequence). The CDR3 totals 17 residues. The CDR3 DNA is TGTGCCAGCAGCTTATTTGAAGGACAGGGACTTTCCAATGAGCAGTTCTTC. Protein: CASSLFEGQGLSNEQFF.

This clonotype was counted only a few times. This rearrangement joins TRBV27 to TRBJ2-7; D call uncertain. The CDR3 extends over 14 amino acids. In germline, CDR1 is MNHEY, CDR2 SMNVEV (reference sequence). V lost 2 bases to trimming and J lost 0 bases, with 8 bases between them. CDR3 protein: CASSLIPSSYEQYF. The CDR3 bases are TGTGCCAGCAGTTTAATCCCGAGCTCCTACGAGCAGTACTTC.

This chain uses TRBV6-1 with TRBJ2-1; D not certain. Trimming shortened V by 4 bases and J by 8 bases, and 12 bases separated the two germline ends. Germline V gene lookup returns CDR1 MNHNS and CDR2 SASEGT. The CDR3 totals 13 residues. The CDR3 nucleotides read TGTGCCAGCAGTGTTGTGGGGTTCCATGAGCAGTTCTTC. It encodes CASSVVGFHEQFF.

The rearrangement joins TRBV19 to TRBJ2-1; D may correspond to TRBD1 or TRBD2 (5 bases each). This CDR3 comprises 14 residues. The germline CDR1 and CDR2 sequences are LNHDA and SQIVND (reference sequence). Trimming took 3 bases from V and 1 from J, leaving 7 bases between them. Here the CDR3 DNA reads TGTGCCAGTAGTATGGGGACGTCCTACAATGAGCAGTTCTTC. Its translation is CASSMGTSYNEQFF. The full variable domain, rest sourced from reference TRBV19 and TRBJ2-1, is DGGITQSPKYLFRKEGQNVTLSCEQNLNHDAMYWYRQDPGQGLRLIYYSQIVNDFQKGDIAEGYSVSREKKESFPLTVTSAQKNPTAFYLCASSMGTSYNEQFFGPGTRLTVL.

The genes are TRBV19 and TRBJ1-1; D perhaps matches TRBD1 (6 bases). V dropped 5 bases and J dropped 3 bases, with 16 bases sitting between them. This CDR3 spans 15 amino acids. Germline CDR1 is LNHDA and CDR2 is SQIVND (reference sequence). CDR3 sequence: CASSSWGRTDTEAFF. The DNA of the CDR3 is TGTGCCAGTAGTTCGTGGGGGCGAACGGACACTGAAGCTTTCTTT.

The gene calls are TRBV5-5 and TRBJ2-5, with 11 nucleotides matching TRBD2. Per the germline V gene, CDR1 is SGHKS and CDR2 is YYEKEE (reference sequence). The CDR3 has 17 amino acids. V dropped 2 bases and J dropped 4; count of bases not matched to a gene: 10. CDR3 coding DNA: TGTGCCAGCAGCTTAGCGGCTAGCGGGGGGCGGGGAGAGACCCAGTACTTC. Translation gives CASSLAASGGRGETQYF.

The rearrangement links TRBV4-1 to TRBJ2-1, with D possibly being TRBD2 (6 bases). V was pared by 4 bases and J by 7 bases, with 17 bases between. Germline CDR1 is MGHRA and CDR2 is YSYEKL. CDR3 size: 15 residues. CDR3 in amino acids: CASSPTSRIRNEQFF. Written as DNA, the CDR3 is TGCGCCAGCAGCCCTACTAGCCGGATTCGGAATGAGCAGTTCTTC.

This clonotype came up a few times. CDR3 sequence reads: CASSLDGRGGTEAFF. CDR3 DNA sequence: TGTGCCAGCAGCTTGGATGGCAGGGGAGGCACTGAAGCTTTCTTT. The gene calls are TRBV5-4 and TRBJ1-1; a possible D gene is TRBD1 (6 bases). V gave up 0 bases and J gave up 4 bases, with 13 bases separating them. Germline loops: CDR1 SGHNT, CDR2 YYREEE (reference sequence). The CDR3 has 15 amino acids. Looking up the rest from reference TRBV5-4 and TRBJ1-1 gives the full variable domain: ETGVTQSPTHLIKTRGQQVTLRCSSQSGHNTVSWYQQALGQGPQFIFQYYREEENGRGNFPPRFSGLQFPNYSSELNVNALELDDSALYLCASSLDGRGGTEAFFGQGTRLTVV.

This rearrangement joins TRBV4-1 to TRBJ2-3, with 14 positions matching TRBD2. CDR1 and CDR2 from the germline V gene are MGHRA and YSYEKL. The CDR3 consists of 16 residues. After removal of 4 bases from V and 5 bases from J, the junction contained 5 bases not matched to a gene. The CDR3 loop is CASSLKTSGGGDTQYF. CDR3 nucleotide sequence: TGCGCCAGCAGCCTCAAGACTAGCGGGGGGGGAGATACGCAGTATTTT.

This clonotype turned up a few times. This chain joins TRBV6-6 and TRBJ1-1; 10 nucleotides line up with TRBD1. Germline CDR1 is MNHNY and CDR2 is SVGAGI (reference sequence). V was clipped by 8 bases and J by 4 bases; unmatched bases: 13. This CDR3 region has 16 residues. This CDR3 is CASGHHPDRGITEAFF. The CDR3 DNA follows: TGTGCCAGCGGTCATCACCCGGACAGGGGGATCACTGAAGCTTTCTTT.

The chain joins TRBV6-6 to TRBJ1-6, with D possibly being TRBD1 (6 bases). Germline V lookup: CDR1 MNHNY, CDR2 SVGAGI (reference sequence). This CDR3 region has 17 residues. V was shortened by 4 bases and J by 5 bases, with 18 bases between the two germline ends. The CDR3 DNA is TGTGCCAGCAGTTCCCCGGGACACCGACGAGATAATTCACCCCTCCACTTT. Protein product: CASSSPGHRRDNSPLHF.

The chain links TRBV19 to TRBJ1-6; D is perhaps TRBD1 (6 bases). Between the trimmed V and J ends, which lost 7 bases and 8 bases, there was a span of 18 bases. From germline, CDR1 is LNHDA and CDR2 SQIVND (reference sequence). The CDR3 is 15 amino acids. This chain's CDR3 is CASTPGRGAHSPLHF. The CDR3 DNA reads TGTGCCAGTACCCCGGGTAGGGGGGCCCATTCACCCCTCCACTTT.

There are many counts of this clonotype. The chain carries TRBV28 and TRBJ2-3; the match to TRBD2 covers 10 bases. The CDR3 extends over 16 amino acids. V shed 3 bases, J shed 7 bases, and the junction held 10 bases outside the gene matches. Germline-derived CDR1 and CDR2 are MDHEN and SYDVKM. CDR3 region: CASSLPVASGGNTQYF. The CDR3 coding sequence is TGTGCCAGCAGTTTGCCAGTGGCTAGCGGGGGAAATACGCAGTATTTT.

This chain joins TRBV10-3 and TRBJ2-1, with TRBD2 identical over 8 bases. Germline V gives CDR1 ENHRY, CDR2 SYGVKD. Trimming at V came to 4 bases and at J to 9 bases, leaving 17 bases not matched to a gene. The length of the CDR3 is 17 residues. CDR3 bases: TGTGCCATCAGTGCCCGGAACCCAGCGGGGGTCTGGGTTGAGCAGTTCTTC. Translation: CAISARNPAGVWVEQFF.

To note about this clonotype: A much larger clone differs from this one at a single base, so this may be a read error. The V and J genes are TRBV7-4 and TRBJ2-7; D might be TRBD1 (5 bases). The germline CDR1 and CDR2 sequences are SGHVT and SQSDAQ. The CDR3 is 13 residues long. The CDR3 here is CVSSYDSPYEQYF. The CDR3 DNA is TGTGTCAGCAGCTACGACAGTCCCTACGAGCAGTACTTC.

The rearrangement links TRBV4-1 to TRBJ2-7; 9 bases match TRBD1. This CDR3 region has 16 residues. Unmatched junction bases numbered 7, after V lost 0 bases and J lost 4 bases. Germline V gene sequence: CDR1 MGHRA, CDR2 YSYEKL. The CDR3 protein is CASSQDPGTGTYEQYF. CDR3 nucleotides: TGCGCCAGCAGCCAAGATCCCGGGACAGGGACGTACGAGCAGTACTTC.

The sample holds many counts of this clonotype. The rearrangement uses TRBV7-6 and TRBJ2-1; 8 positions agree with TRBD2. V lost 8 bases and J lost 6; bases outside the gene matches: 9. The CDR3 contains 14 residues. The germline V gene encodes CDR1 SGHVS and CDR2 FNYEAQ. The CDR3 is CASGLSGGSNEQFF. In nucleotides, the CDR3 is TGTGCCAGCGGCCTCAGCGGGGGTTCCAATGAGCAGTTCTTC.

There are a few counts of this clonotype. This chain links TRBV6-1 with TRBJ1-5, with D tentatively TRBD1 (5 bases). With 1 base removed from V and 7 bases from J, the gap between germline ends came to 14 bases. The germline gives CDR1 MNHNS, CDR2 SASEGT. The CDR3 consists of 15 residues. CDR3 in DNA: TGTGCCAGCAGTGAAGTGGACACTTGGAGGCAGCCCCAGCATTTT. It yields the protein CASSEVDTWRQPQHF.

V usage is TRBV6-1 and J usage is TRBJ1-1; D not resolved. Trimming removed 2 bases from V and 5 bases from J, with 6 bases in between. This CDR3 region has 12 residues. CDR1 MNHNS and CDR2 SASEGT come from the germline V gene. CDR3 sequence: CASSELGTEAFF. The CDR3 DNA sequence: TGTGCCAGCAGTGAATTGGGGACTGAAGCTTTCTTT.

The chain joins TRBV4-1 to TRBJ2-7, with 9 bases that match TRBD1. From germline, CDR1 is MGHRA and CDR2 YSYEKL. The V segment lost 4 bases and the J segment 3 bases; nucleotides outside the gene matches: 7. This CDR3 is 15 amino acids long. DNA of the CDR3: TGCGCCAGCAGCCGATCCCAGACAGGGGGCTACGAGCAGTACGTC. This encodes CASSRSQTGGYEQYV.